Presented here are 2 T cell receptor beta chains from one specimen sequenced in a study of PD-1 blockade in classical Hodgkin lymphoma. All trial patients relapsed after autologous stem cell transplantation. TCRdb's table, derived via immunoSEQ multiplex PCR, lists solely in-frame clones and lacks some. The table includes tens of thousands of clones, 93% detected once. The source material was peripheral blood mononuclear cells (PBMCs), sampled at baseline. These receptors originate from a human donor with classical Hodgkin lymphoma.

V usage is TRBV7-2 and J usage is TRBJ1-1, with 7 bases identical to TRBD1. Losses at the gene ends were 4 bases for V and 7 bases for J; bases not matched to a gene: 6. Looked up from germline, CDR1 is SGHTA and CDR2 is FQGNSA. This CDR3 spans 13 amino acids. Here the CDR3 DNA reads TGTGCCAGCAGCTGGGGACAGCTAATTGAAGCTTTCTTT. Protein sequence: CASSWGQLIEAFF.

The chain employs TRBV29-1 and TRBJ1-1, with D possibly being TRBD1 (5 bases). There are 10 residues in the CDR3. Trimming removed 7 bases at V and 3 bases at J, with 6 bases between. Per the germline V gene, CDR1 is SQVTM and CDR2 is ANQGSEA. CDR3 residues: CSGGDTEAFF. CDR3 sequence (DNA): TGCAGCGGAGGGGACACTGAAGCTTTCTTT. The full variable domain, in which reference TRBV29-1 and TRBJ1-1 provide the parts outside the CDR3, is SAVISQKPSRDICQRGTSLTIQCQVDSQVTMMFWYRQQPGQSLTLIATANQGSEATYESGFVIDKFPISRPNLTFSTLTVSNMSPEDSSIYLCSGGDTEAFFGQGTRLTVV.